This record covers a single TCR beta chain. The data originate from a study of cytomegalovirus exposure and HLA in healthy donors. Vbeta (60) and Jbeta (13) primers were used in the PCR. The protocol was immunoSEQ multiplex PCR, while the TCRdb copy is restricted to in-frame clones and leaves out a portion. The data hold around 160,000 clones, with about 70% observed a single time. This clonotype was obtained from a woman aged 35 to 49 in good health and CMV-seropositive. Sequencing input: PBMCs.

The CDR3 reads CASTTGGVPQHF. In DNA, the CDR3 is TGTGCCAGTACCACAGGGGGGGTGCCCCAGCATTTT. The rearrangement links TRBV19 to TRBJ1-5, with 8 bases aligning to TRBD1. Germline loops: CDR1 LNHDA, CDR2 SQIVND (reference sequence). Trimming at V came to 7 bases and at J to 9 bases, leaving 5 bases not matched to a gene. CDR3 length: 12 amino acids.